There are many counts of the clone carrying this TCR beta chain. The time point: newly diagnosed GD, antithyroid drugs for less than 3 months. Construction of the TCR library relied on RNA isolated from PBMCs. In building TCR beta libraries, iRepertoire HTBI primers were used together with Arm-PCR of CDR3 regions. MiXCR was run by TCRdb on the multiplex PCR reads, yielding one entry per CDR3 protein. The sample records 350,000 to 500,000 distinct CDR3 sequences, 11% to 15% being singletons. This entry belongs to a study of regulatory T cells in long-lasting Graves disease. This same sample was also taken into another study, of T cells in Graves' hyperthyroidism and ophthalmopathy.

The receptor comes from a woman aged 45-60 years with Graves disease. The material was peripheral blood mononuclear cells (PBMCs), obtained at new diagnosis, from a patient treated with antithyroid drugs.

The CDR3 sequence is CSARNPGLWGSNQPQHF. CDR3 sequence (DNA): TGCAGTGCTAGAAATCCCGGACTTTGGGGTAGCAATCAGCCCCAGCATTTT. The genes are TRBV20-1 and TRBJ1-5; D gene uncertain. Trimming removed 2 bases from V and 0 bases from J, with 17 bases in between. Germline V CDR1 and CDR2: DFQATT, SNEGSKA (reference sequence). This CDR3 comprises 17 residues.